This T cell receptor (beta chain) was captured in a study of T cell responses to AZD1222 COVID-19 vaccine. General observations from the study: Recipients of AZD1222 seropositive at baseline numbered only 6 or 7. Possibly, clonal diversity was underestimated; donors were largely white British and included more females. Dominant CD4 TCR responses targeted spike regions 160-218 and 743-854.

Germline CDR1 MNHEY, CDR2 SMNVEV (reference sequence). V was cut by 6 bases and J by 3 bases, with 9 bases left in between. CDR3 length: 12 amino acids. The protocol was immunoSEQ multiplex PCR, while the TCRdb copy is restricted to in-frame clones and leaves out a portion. This table holds around 99,000 clones, approximately 88% found once. Turning to this clone: Antigen specificity is unknown.

The V gene is TRBV27, the J gene TRBJ2-7; D not resolved. The starting material was peripheral blood, obtained on day 0 of AZD1222 vaccination. The clonotype comes from an adult in good health. CDR3 bases: TGTGCCAGCAGCCCGGGCTTCTACGAGCAGTACTTC. Protein product: CASSPGFYEQYF.